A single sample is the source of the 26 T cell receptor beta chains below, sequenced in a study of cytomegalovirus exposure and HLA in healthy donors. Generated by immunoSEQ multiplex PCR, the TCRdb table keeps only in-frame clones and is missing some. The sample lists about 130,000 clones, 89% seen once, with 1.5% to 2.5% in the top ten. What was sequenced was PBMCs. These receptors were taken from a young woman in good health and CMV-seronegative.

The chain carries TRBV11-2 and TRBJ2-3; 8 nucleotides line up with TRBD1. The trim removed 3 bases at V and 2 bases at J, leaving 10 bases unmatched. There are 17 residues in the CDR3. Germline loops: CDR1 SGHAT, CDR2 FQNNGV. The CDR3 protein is CASSFGPGGFFTDTQYF. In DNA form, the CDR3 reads TGTGCCAGCAGCTTTGGCCCAGGGGGCTTCTTCACAGATACGCAGTATTTT.

DNA for the CDR3: TGTGCCAGCAGCTTGGGGGCACTAGCGGGGCAAGAGACCCAGTACTTC. This gives the protein CASSLGALAGQETQYF. V is TRBV11-2 and J is TRBJ2-5; 10 bases line up with TRBD2. CDR1 SGHAT and CDR2 FQNNGV come from the germline V gene. The CDR3 is 16 amino acids. Unmatched junction bases numbered 6, after V lost 3 bases and J lost 2 bases.

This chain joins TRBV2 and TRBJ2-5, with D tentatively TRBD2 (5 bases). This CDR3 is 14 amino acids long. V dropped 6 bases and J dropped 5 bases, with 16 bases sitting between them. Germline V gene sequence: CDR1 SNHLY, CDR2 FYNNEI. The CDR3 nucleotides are TGTGCCAGCAGCCCCCCAGGTTCGGGGGAGACCCAGTACTTC. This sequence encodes CASSPPGSGETQYF.

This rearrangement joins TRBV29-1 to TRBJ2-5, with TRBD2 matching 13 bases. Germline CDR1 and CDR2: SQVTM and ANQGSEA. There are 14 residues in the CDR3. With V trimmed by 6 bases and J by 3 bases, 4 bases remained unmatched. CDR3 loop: CSVSGLAGEETQYF. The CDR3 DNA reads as TGCAGCGTCTCCGGACTAGCGGGAGAAGAGACCCAGTACTTC.

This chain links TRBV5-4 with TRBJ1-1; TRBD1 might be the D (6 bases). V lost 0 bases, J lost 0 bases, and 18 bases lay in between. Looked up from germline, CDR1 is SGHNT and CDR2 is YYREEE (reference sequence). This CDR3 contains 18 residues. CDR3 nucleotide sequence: TGTGCCAGCAGCTTGGGGGGTAACAGGGTCGGGCTGAACACTGAAGCTTTCTTT. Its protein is CASSLGGNRVGLNTEAFF. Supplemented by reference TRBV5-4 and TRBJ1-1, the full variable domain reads ETGVTQSPTHLIKTRGQQVTLRCSSQSGHNTVSWYQQALGQGPQFIFQYYREEENGRGNFPPRFSGLQFPNYSSELNVNALELDDSALYLCASSLGGNRVGLNTEAFFGQGTRLTVV.

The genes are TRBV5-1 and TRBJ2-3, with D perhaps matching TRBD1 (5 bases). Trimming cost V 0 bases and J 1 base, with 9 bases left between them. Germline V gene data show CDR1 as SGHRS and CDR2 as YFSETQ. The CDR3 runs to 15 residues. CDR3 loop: CASSLVRVGTDTQYF. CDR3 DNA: TGCGCCAGCAGCTTGGTCAGGGTAGGCACAGATACGCAGTATTTT.

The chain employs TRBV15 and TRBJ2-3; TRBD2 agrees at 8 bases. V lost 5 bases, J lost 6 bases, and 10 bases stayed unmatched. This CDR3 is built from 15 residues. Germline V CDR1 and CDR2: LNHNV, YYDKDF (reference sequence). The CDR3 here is CATSLVGRAGDTQYF. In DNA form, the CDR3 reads TGTGCCACCAGCCTAGTCGGGAGGGCCGGGGATACGCAGTATTTT.

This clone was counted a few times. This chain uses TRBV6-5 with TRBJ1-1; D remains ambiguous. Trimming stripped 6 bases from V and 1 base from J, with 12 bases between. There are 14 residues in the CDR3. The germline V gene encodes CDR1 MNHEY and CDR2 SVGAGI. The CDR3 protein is CASRDLASNTEAFF. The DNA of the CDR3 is TGTGCCAGCAGGGACTTAGCGTCGAACACTGAAGCTTTCTTT.

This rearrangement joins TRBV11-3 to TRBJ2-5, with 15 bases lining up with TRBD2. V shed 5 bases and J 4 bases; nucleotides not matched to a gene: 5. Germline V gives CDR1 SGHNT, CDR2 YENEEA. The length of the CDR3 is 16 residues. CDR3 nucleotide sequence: TGTGCCAGCAGCCCCGCGGGACTAGCGGGAGGAGAGACCCAGTACTTC. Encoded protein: CASSPAGLAGGETQYF. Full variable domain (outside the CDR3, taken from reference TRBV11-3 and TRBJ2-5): EAGVVQSPRYKIIEKKQPVAFWCNPISGHNTLYWYLQNLGQGPELLIRYENEEAVDDSQLPKDRFSAERLKGVDSTLKIQPAELGDSAVYLCASSPAGLAGGETQYFGPGTRLLVL.

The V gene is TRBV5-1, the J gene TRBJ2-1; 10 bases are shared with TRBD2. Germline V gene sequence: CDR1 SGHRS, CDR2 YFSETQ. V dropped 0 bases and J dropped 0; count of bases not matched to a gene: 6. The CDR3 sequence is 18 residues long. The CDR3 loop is CASSLGPSGGSSYNEQFF. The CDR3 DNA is TGCGCCAGCAGCTTGGGTCCTAGCGGGGGAAGCTCCTACAATGAGCAGTTCTTC. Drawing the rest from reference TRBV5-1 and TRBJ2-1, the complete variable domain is KAGVTQTPRYLIKTRGQQVTLSCSPISGHRSVSWYQQTPGQGLQFLFEYFSETQRNKGNFPGRFSGRQFSNSRSEMNVSTLELGDSALYLCASSLGPSGGSSYNEQFFGPGTRLTVL.

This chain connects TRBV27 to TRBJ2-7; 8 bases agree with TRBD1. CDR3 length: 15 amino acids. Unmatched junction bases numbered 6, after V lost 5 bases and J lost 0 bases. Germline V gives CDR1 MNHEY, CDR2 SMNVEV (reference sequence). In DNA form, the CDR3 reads TGTGCCAGCAGTATTGGGACAGGTGACTCCTACGAGCAGTACTTC. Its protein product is CASSIGTGDSYEQYF.

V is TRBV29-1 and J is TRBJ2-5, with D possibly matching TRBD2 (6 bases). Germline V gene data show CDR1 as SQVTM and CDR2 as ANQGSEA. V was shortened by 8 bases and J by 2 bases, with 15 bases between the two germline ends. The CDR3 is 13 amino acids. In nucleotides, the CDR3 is TGCAGCTCTAGTTGGGGGGTACAAGAGACCCAGTACTTC. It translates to CSSSWGVQETQYF.

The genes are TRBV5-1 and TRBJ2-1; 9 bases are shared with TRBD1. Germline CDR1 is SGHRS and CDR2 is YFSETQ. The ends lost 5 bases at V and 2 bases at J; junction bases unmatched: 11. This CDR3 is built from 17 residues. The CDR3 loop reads CASRPAPGQGTYNEQFF. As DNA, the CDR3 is TGCGCCAGCAGGCCCGCCCCGGGACAGGGTACCTACAATGAGCAGTTCTTC.

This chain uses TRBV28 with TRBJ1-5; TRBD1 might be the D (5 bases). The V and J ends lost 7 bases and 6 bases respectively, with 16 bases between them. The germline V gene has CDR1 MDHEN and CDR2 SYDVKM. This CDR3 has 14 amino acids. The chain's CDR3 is CASTNKGYFQPQHF. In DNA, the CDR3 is TGTGCCAGCACCAATAAGGGGTATTTTCAGCCCCAGCATTTT.

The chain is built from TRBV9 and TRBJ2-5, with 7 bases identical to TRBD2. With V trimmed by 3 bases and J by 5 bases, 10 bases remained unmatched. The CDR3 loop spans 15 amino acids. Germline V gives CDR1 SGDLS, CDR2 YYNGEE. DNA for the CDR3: TGTGCCAGCAGCGCGCCCGGGGGTAGCGGGGAGACCCAGTACTTC. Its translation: CASSAPGGSGETQYF.

CDR3 nucleotide sequence: TGTGCCAGCAGCCTCGGACCGGGGGACAATCAGCCCCAGCATTTT. As protein: CASSLGPGDNQPQHF. The J gene is TRBJ1-5, the V gene TRBV7-3; D might be TRBD1 (5 bases). The CDR3 covers 15 residues. Germline values: CDR1 SGHTA, CDR2 FQGTGA. V was cut by 5 bases and J by 3 bases, with 14 bases left in between. The full variable domain, in which reference TRBV7-3 and TRBJ1-5 provide the parts outside the CDR3, is GAGVSQTPSNKVTEKGKYVELRCDPISGHTALYWYRQSLGQGPEFLIYFQGTGAADDSGLPNDRFFAVRPEGSVSTLKIQRTERGDSAVYLCASSLGPGDNQPQHFGDGTRLSIL.

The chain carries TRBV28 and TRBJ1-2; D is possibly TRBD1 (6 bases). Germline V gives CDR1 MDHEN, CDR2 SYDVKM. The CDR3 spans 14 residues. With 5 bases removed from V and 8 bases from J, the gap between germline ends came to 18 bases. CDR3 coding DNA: TGTGCCAGCAGTCTTCCGGGACAACTTGACGGCTACACCTTC. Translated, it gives CASSLPGQLDGYTF.

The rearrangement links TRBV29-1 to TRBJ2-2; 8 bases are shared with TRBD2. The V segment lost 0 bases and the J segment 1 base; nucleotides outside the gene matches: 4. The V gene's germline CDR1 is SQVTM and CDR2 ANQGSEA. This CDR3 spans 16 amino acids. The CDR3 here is CSVEDVSGRNTGELFF. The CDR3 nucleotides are TGCAGCGTTGAAGATGTAAGCGGGAGGAACACCGGGGAGCTGTTTTTT.

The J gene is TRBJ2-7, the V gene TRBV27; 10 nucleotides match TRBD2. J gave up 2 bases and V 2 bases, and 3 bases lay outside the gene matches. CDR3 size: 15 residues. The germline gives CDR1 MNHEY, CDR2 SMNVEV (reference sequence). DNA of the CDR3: TGTGCCAGCAGTTTAACCCTAGCGGGAGCCTACGAGCAGTACTTC. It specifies CASSLTLAGAYEQYF.

CDR3 loop: CASSVGASGIQETQYF. CDR3 in DNA: TGTGCCAGCAGCGTAGGTGCTAGCGGGATCCAGGAGACCCAGTACTTC. V and J are TRBV9 and TRBJ2-5, with TRBD2 identical over 9 bases. The V gene end was trimmed by 0 bases and the J gene end by 5 bases; junction bases not matched to a gene: 8. Germline CDR1 and CDR2: SGDLS and YYNGEE. CDR3 size: 16 residues.

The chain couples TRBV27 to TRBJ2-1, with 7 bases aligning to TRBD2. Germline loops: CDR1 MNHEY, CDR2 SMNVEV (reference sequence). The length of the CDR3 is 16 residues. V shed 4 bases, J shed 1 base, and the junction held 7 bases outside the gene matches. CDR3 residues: CASSSPSGTSYNEQFF. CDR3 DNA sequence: TGTGCCAGCAGTTCCCCTAGCGGCACGTCCTACAATGAGCAGTTCTTC.

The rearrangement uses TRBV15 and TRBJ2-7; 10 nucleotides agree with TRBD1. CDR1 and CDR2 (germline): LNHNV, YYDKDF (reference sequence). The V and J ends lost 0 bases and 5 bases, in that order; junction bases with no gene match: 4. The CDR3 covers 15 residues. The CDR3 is CATSRDRDRGHEQYF. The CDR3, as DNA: TGTGCCACCAGCAGAGATCGGGACAGGGGCCACGAGCAGTACTTC.

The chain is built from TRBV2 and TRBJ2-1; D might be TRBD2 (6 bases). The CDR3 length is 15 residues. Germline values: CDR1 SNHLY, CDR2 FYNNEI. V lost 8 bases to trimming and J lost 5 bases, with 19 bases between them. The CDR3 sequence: CASLKQPGGNNEQFF. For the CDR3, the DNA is TGTGCCAGCCTAAAGCAGCCAGGAGGGAACAATGAGCAGTTCTTC.

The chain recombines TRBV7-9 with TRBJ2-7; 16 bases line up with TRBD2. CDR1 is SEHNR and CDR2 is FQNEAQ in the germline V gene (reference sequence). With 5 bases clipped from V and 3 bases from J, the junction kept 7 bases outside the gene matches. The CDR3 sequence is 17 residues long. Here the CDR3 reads CASSPGLAGGYLYEQYF. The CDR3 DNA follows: TGTGCCAGCAGCCCGGGACTAGCGGGGGGGTATCTCTACGAGCAGTACTTC. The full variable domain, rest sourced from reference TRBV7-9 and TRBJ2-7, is DTGVSQNPRHKITKRGQNVTFRCDPISEHNRLYWYRQTLGQGPEFLTYFQNEAQLEKSRLLSDRFSAERPKGSFSTLEIQRTEQGDSAMYLCASSPGLAGGYLYEQYFGPGTRLTVT.

CDR3 in DNA: TGTGCCAGCTCACGTAGCGGGCTAACCTACGAGCAGTACTTC. Protein product: CASSRSGLTYEQYF. This chain connects TRBV18 to TRBJ2-7; TRBD2 matches 7 bases. Trimming cost V 4 bases and J 2 bases; bases outside gene matches: 5. Germline V lookup: CDR1 KGHSH, CDR2 LQKENI. CDR3 length: 14 residues.

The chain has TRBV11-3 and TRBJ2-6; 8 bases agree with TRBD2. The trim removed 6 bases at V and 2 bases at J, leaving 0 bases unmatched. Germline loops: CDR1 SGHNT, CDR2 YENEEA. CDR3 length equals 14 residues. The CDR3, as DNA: TGTGCCAGCAGGCGGGGGGCTGGGGCCAACGTCCTGACTTTC. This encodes CASRRGAGANVLTF.